The source of this TCR beta chain is a study of human T cells and chemical hapten exposure. Study findings and constraints: The formation of large CDR3 similarity clusters by expanded TCRs significantly exceeded that of controls.

This clonotype appeared a few times. Its antigen is undetermined. One entry per CDR3 protein, called by TCRdb with MiXCR from the RACE reads. The data hold 150,000 to 200,000 distinct CDR3 sequences, with 25% to 35% observed a single time. This CDR3 has 16 residues. V was cut by 0 bases and J by 8 bases, with 18 bases left in between. The germline CDR1 and CDR2 sequences are SGDLS and YYNGEE. Described time point: patch test 3, about 24 weeks after DPC sensitization. Treatment here: therapeutic diphenylcyclopropenone sensitization with weekly scalp DPC. The receptor comes from a woman in her late teens or twenties with alopecia areata. Some clones in this sample may be carry-over from other donors' samples. This specimen consisted of whole blood, obtained in connection with sensitization to the hapten diphenylcyclopropenone (DPC). V is TRBV9 and J is TRBJ2-1, with D possibly TRBD2 on 5 matching bases. Here the CDR3 DNA reads TGTGCCAGCAGCGTAGTAGGGAGAGCGGATTCGGATGAGCAGTTCTTC. Amino acids: CASSVVGRADSDEQFF.